The next 18 T cell receptor beta chains were all read from a single sample in a study of OX40 agonist ivuxolimab in advanced cancers. Assay used: immunoSEQ multiplex PCR; TCRdb lists only in-frame clones, some missing. The repertoire holds 100,000 to 120,000 clones, with roughly nine tenths as singletons. This specimen consisted of CD4+ or CD8+ T cells sorted from blood, obtained in a trial of the OX40 agonist ivuxolimab. The receptor source for this set is an adult with an advanced solid tumor such as melanoma, head and neck, liver or kidney cancer.

This rearrangement joins TRBV6-7 to TRBJ2-7; D perhaps matches TRBD1 (6 bases). TRBV6-7 is annotated as an ORF whose role is uncertain. The CDR3 has 13 residues. Trimming removed 2 bases at V and 4 bases at J, with 9 bases between. The CDR3 DNA reads as TGTGCCAGCAGTTACCGGGACAATTACGAGCAGTACTTC. Amino acid sequence: CASSYRDNYEQYF.

V usage is TRBV9 and J usage is TRBJ2-1; TRBD2 agrees at 7 bases. The V gene end was trimmed by 0 bases and the J gene end by 6 bases; junction bases not matched to a gene: 6. The CDR3 spans 15 residues. CDR1 and CDR2 from the germline V gene are SGDLS and YYNGEE. In nucleotides, the CDR3 is TGTGCCAGCAGCGTAGTTGGCGGGGGATTCAATGAGCAGTTCTTC. Translated, it gives CASSVVGGGFNEQFF.

The chain is built from TRBV6-5 and TRBJ2-7; the match to TRBD1 covers 7 bases. J gave up 3 bases and V 5 bases, and 4 bases lay outside the gene matches. CDR3 length equals 13 residues. CDR1 is MNHEY and CDR2 is SVGAGI in the germline V gene. DNA of the CDR3: TGTGCCAGCAGTAGAACAGGGGTCTACGAGCAGTACTTC. Translating gives CASSRTGVYEQYF.

This rearrangement joins TRBV19 to TRBJ2-7; 9 bases align to TRBD1. The CDR3 consists of 13 residues. The V gene's germline CDR1 is LNHDA and CDR2 SQIVND (reference sequence). V shed 5 bases, J shed 4 bases, and the junction held 3 bases outside the gene matches. The CDR3 sequence is CASSRQGGYEQYF. In DNA form, the CDR3 reads TGTGCCAGTAGTCGACAGGGGGGATACGAGCAGTACTTC.

J is TRBJ1-5 and V is TRBV6-5, with D unclear. V was pared by 5 bases and J by 7 bases, with 12 bases between. Germline V CDR1 and CDR2: MNHEY, SVGAGI. The CDR3 spans 13 residues. The CDR3 region is CASSARERQPQHF. CDR3 nucleotides: TGTGCCAGCAGTGCTCGGGAGAGGCAGCCCCAGCATTTT.

The chain links TRBV19 to TRBJ2-2; D is undetermined. Trimming shortened V by 0 bases and J by 7 bases, and 6 bases separated the two germline ends. The CDR3 contains 13 residues. Germline V gene lookup returns CDR1 LNHDA and CDR2 SQIVND (reference sequence). CDR3 bases: TGTGCCAGTAGTATAGAGGTGGTCGGGGAGCTGTTTTTT. Encoded protein: CASSIEVVGELFF.

This rearrangement joins TRBV2 to TRBJ1-6, with D hard to call. Germline CDR1 is SNHLY and CDR2 is FYNNEI. The V end lost 0 bases, the J end lost 0 bases, and 18 bases lay between the germline ends. The CDR3 has 20 residues. CDR3 sequence: CASSEASSGMSSSYNSPLHF. The DNA of the CDR3 is TGTGCCAGCAGTGAAGCGTCCTCGGGCATGTCGAGCTCCTATAATTCACCCCTCCACTTT.

The chain uses TRBV19 and TRBJ2-2, with 7 nucleotides matching TRBD1. Germline lookup yields CDR1 LNHDA and CDR2 SQIVND (reference sequence). The CDR3 length is 11 residues. Losses at the gene ends were 9 bases for V and 8 bases for J; bases not matched to a gene: 3. In DNA, the CDR3 is TGTGCCAGCCACAGGGGTGGGGAGCTGTTTTTT. Translated: CASHRGGELFF.

This chain's CDR3 is CASTPTGGNTIYF. The CDR3 nucleotides read TGTGCCAGCACCCCGACAGGCGGAAACACCATATATTTT. The chain carries TRBV6-5 and TRBJ1-3; the D gene is possibly TRBD1 (6 bases). Trimming left V 7 bases short and J 4 bases short, with 11 bases between. This CDR3 spans 13 amino acids. CDR1 and CDR2 (germline): MNHEY, SVGAGI.

V is TRBV27 and J is TRBJ2-7; possible D gene TRBD2, 5 bases. With 1 base removed from V and 3 bases from J, the gap between germline ends came to 10 bases. This CDR3 spans 14 amino acids. CDR1 and CDR2 (germline): MNHEY, SMNVEV (reference sequence). DNA for the CDR3: TGTGCCAGCAGTTTATATGACGAGGGCTACGAGCAGTACTTC. It codes for CASSLYDEGYEQYF.

The rearrangement joins TRBV5-6 to TRBJ1-1; 7 positions agree with TRBD1. The germline V gene has CDR1 SGHDT and CDR2 YYEEEE. CDR3 size: 14 residues. V lost 2 bases to trimming and J lost 1 base; unmatched junction nucleotides: 2. CDR3 sequence reads: CASSFWDRNTEAFF. The DNA of the CDR3 is TGTGCCAGCAGCTTTTGGGACAGGAACACTGAAGCTTTCTTT.

This CDR3 is CASSKEGLEYNEQFF. The CDR3 bases are TGTGCCAGCTCCAAGGAGGGACTTGAGTACAATGAGCAGTTCTTC. The chain recombines TRBV6-1 with TRBJ2-1; D is perhaps TRBD2 (6 bases). Looked up from germline, CDR1 is MNHNS and CDR2 is SASEGT. CDR3 length: 15 amino acids. V was cut by 8 bases and J by 4 bases, with 18 bases left in between.

The gene calls are TRBV6-1 and TRBJ1-5, with D hard to call. Germline V gives CDR1 MNHNS, CDR2 SASEGT. Trimming took off 5 bases at V and 9 bases at J, with 14 bases between the two ends. The CDR3 length is 13 residues. CDR3 sequence: CASSRPTGRPQHF. Here the CDR3 DNA reads TGTGCCAGCAGTCGTCCTACGGGCCGGCCCCAGCATTTT.

The rearrangement links TRBV7-9 to TRBJ1-6; possible D gene TRBD1, 5 bases. V was trimmed by 4 bases and J by 10 bases, leaving 14 bases between them. From germline, CDR1 is SEHNR and CDR2 FQNEAQ (reference sequence). The CDR3 sequence is 14 residues long. The CDR3 reads CASSSAGTVSPLHF. The CDR3 DNA reads as TGTGCCAGCAGCTCCGCCGGGACCGTGTCACCCCTCCACTTT.

This clone was counted once. The chain combines TRBV7-2 with TRBJ1-3; no clear D gene. This CDR3 has 12 amino acids. CDR1 and CDR2 (germline): SGHTA, FQGNSA. The V end lost 6 bases, the J end lost 3 bases, and 6 bases lay between the germline ends. CDR3 sequence (DNA): TGTGCCAGCAGGGGTAATGGAAACACCATATATTTT. It is translated as CASRGNGNTIYF.

The CDR3 region has the DNA TGTGCCAGCAGCTTGAGGGGAACCTACGAGCAGTACTTC. This gives the protein CASSLRGTYEQYF. The V gene is TRBV5-5, the J gene TRBJ2-7; D is perhaps TRBD1 (5 bases). With 1 base removed from V and 2 bases from J, the gap between germline ends came to 7 bases. This CDR3 contains 13 residues. The germline V gene encodes CDR1 SGHKS and CDR2 YYEKEE (reference sequence).

This chain connects TRBV30 to TRBJ2-2; D is unclear. Germline V gene lookup returns CDR1 GTSNPN and CDR2 SVGIG (reference sequence). Trimming removed 0 bases at V and 5 bases at J, with 7 bases between. This CDR3 has 13 residues. The chain's CDR3 is CAWSVWGTGELFF. The CDR3 DNA is TGTGCCTGGAGTGTATGGGGTACCGGGGAGCTGTTTTTT.

The CDR3 is CASSQDTGKGTEAFF. The CDR3 DNA reads TGCGCCAGCAGCCAAGATACAGGGAAGGGAACTGAAGCTTTCTTT. The V gene is TRBV4-3, the J gene TRBJ1-1; D might be TRBD1 (6 bases). The CDR3 is made up of 15 amino acids. From germline, CDR1 is LGHNA and CDR2 YSLEER. The V gene lost 0 bases and the J gene lost 5 bases, with 13 bases spanning the gap.